The 12 T cell receptor beta chains listed next were all sequenced from one sample in a study of T-cell memory formation after mild COVID-19. TCRdb ran MiXCR on the 5' RACE reads and lists one entry per CDR3 protein. The table lists fewer than 500,000 distinct CDR3 sequences, around 27% of them singletons, with around an eighth in the top ten. The sequenced sample consisted of PBMCs or a T cell subset sorted from them (not recorded which). The receptors derive from an adult woman who had mild COVID-19 (a few samples of this study predate the infection). Cell type and time point are not known.

V gene TRBV12-3 or TRBV12-4 combines with J gene TRBJ2-1, with TRBD2 matching 8 bases. Unmatched junction bases numbered 22, after V lost 7 bases and J lost 2 bases. The CDR3 contains 20 residues. This chain's CDR3 is CASIPVGGSGGGPTYNEQFF. The CDR3 DNA sequence: TGTGCCAGCATCCCGGTAGGCGGGAGCGGCGGGGGGCCAACCTACAATGAGCAGTTCTTC.

This clonotype was observed a few times. This chain connects TRBV29-1 to TRBJ2-7; D unresolved. CDR3 length: 12 residues. Germline CDR1 reads SQVTM; CDR2 reads ANQGSEA. Trimming left V 1 base short and J 2 bases short, with 6 bases between. The CDR3 protein is CSVEGTTYEQYF. DNA for the CDR3: TGCAGCGTTGAAGGCACAACCTACGAGCAGTACTTC.

The chain is built from TRBV5-1 and TRBJ2-3; tentatively, D is TRBD1 or TRBD2 (6 bases each). CDR1 is SGHRS, CDR2 YFSETQ, per germline. The CDR3 runs to 15 residues. The V and J ends lost 7 bases and 0 bases respectively, with 15 bases between them. For the CDR3, the DNA is TGCGCCAGCTGCCGGGGGCGGTCTAGCACAGATACGCAGTATTTT. It encodes CASCRGRSSTDTQYF.

The chain has TRBV12-3 or TRBV12-4 and TRBJ1-3; D uncertain. The V end was cut by 3 bases, the J end by 0 bases, with 9 bases between. The CDR3 runs 15 residues. The CDR3 here is CASSLFGFSGNTIYF. As DNA, the CDR3 is TGTGCCAGCAGTTTGTTTGGCTTCTCTGGAAACACCATATATTTT.

This clonotype was seen only a few times. This chain links TRBV3-1 with TRBJ2-7; no definite D call. The germline V gene has CDR1 LGHDT and CDR2 YNNKEL (reference sequence). With 3 bases removed from V and 0 bases from J, the gap between germline ends came to 15 bases. The CDR3 runs 16 residues. The CDR3 here is CASSHAPGRLSYEQYF. In nucleotides, the CDR3 is TGTGCCAGCAGCCACGCACCAGGCCGACTCTCCTACGAGCAGTACTTC.

The chain employs TRBV27 and TRBJ2-7; TRBD2 matches 10 bases. The CDR3 covers 15 residues. J gave up 5 bases and V 2 bases, and 6 bases lay outside the gene matches. CDR1 MNHEY and CDR2 SMNVEV come from the germline V gene (reference sequence). The CDR3 sequence is CASSLPGLAANEQYF. DNA of the CDR3: TGTGCCAGCAGTTTACCTGGACTAGCGGCCAACGAGCAGTACTTC.

V usage is TRBV4-1 and J usage is TRBJ2-1; TRBD2 matches at 12 bases. V trimming: 2 bases; J trimming: 8 bases; junction bases outside the gene matches: 7. Germline CDR1 MGHRA, CDR2 YSYEKL. The CDR3 has 16 residues. DNA for the CDR3: TGCGCCAGCAGCCAACTTAGGACTAGCGGGAACCATGAGCAGTTCTTC. Translation: CASSQLRTSGNHEQFF.

J is TRBJ2-5 and V is TRBV4-1, with 9 bases fitting TRBD1. After removal of 0 bases from V and 1 base from J, the junction contained 9 bases not matched to a gene. Germline values: CDR1 MGHRA, CDR2 YSYEKL. The CDR3 covers 18 residues. The CDR3 region is CASSQDRFGQGTQETQYF. CDR3 in DNA: TGCGCCAGCAGCCAAGACCGTTTCGGACAGGGGACCCAAGAGACCCAGTACTTC.

This clonotype was seen only a few times. The V gene is TRBV5-1, the J gene TRBJ2-7; D is perhaps TRBD1 (6 bases). Germline V gene lookup returns CDR1 SGHRS and CDR2 YFSETQ. This CDR3 is 14 amino acids long. Trimming took off 4 bases at V and 5 bases at J, with 16 bases between the two ends. The CDR3: CASSGTGTIDEQYF. As DNA, the CDR3 is TGCGCCAGCAGCGGTACCGGGACAATCGACGAGCAGTACTTC.

The rearrangement links TRBV12-3 or TRBV12-4 to TRBJ1-1, with D hard to call. The CDR3 has 12 residues. The V end lost 3 bases, the J end lost 3 bases, and 5 bases lay between the germline ends. CDR3 sequence: CASSFLYTEAFF. The CDR3 coding sequence is TGTGCCAGCAGTTTTTTATACACTGAAGCTTTCTTT.

This clonotype was detected a few times. The chain carries TRBV5-5 and TRBJ2-1; 9 nucleotides line up with TRBD2. The germline V gene has CDR1 SGHKS and CDR2 YYEKEE (reference sequence). Trimming cost V 0 bases and J 5 bases; bases outside gene matches: 3. The CDR3 sequence is 15 residues long. The CDR3 protein is CASSLASGDHNEQFF. The CDR3 DNA follows: TGTGCCAGCAGCTTGGCTAGCGGGGACCACAATGAGCAGTTCTTC.

Note on this clonotype: At one end the junction does not follow the germline gene, possibly because of a read error. The chain employs TRBV30 and TRBJ1-6, with no clear D. Germline values: CDR1 GTSNPN, CDR2 SVGIG (reference sequence). The CDR3 has 11 amino acids. CDR3 sequence: CAWSTPDGALF. The CDR3 nucleotides are TGTGCCTGGAGTACCCCGGATGGAGCCCTCTTT.